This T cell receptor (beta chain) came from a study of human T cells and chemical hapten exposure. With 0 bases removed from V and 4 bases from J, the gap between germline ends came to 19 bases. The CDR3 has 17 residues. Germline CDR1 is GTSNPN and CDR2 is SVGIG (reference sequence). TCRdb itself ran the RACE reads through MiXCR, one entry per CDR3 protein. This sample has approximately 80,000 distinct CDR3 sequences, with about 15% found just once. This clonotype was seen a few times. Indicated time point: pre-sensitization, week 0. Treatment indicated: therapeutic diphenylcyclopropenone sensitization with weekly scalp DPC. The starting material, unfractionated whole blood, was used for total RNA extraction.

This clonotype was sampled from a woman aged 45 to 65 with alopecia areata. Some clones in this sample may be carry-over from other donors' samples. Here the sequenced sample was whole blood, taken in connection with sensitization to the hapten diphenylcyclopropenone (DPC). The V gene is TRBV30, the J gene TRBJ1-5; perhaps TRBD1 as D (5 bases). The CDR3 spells CAWSVGWARAGNQPQHF. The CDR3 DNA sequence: TGTGCCTGGAGTGTTGGTTGGGCCCGGGCAGGGAATCAGCCCCAGCATTTT.